This T cell receptor (beta chain) came from a study of cytomegalovirus exposure and HLA in healthy donors. In the case of this clone: Its antigen is not known.

The CDR3 has 15 residues. With 5 bases clipped from V and 4 bases from J, the junction kept 3 bases outside the gene matches. Germline CDR1 MNHEY, CDR2 SMNVEV (reference sequence). The approximately 120-subject validation cohort, separate from the roughly 700-subject first cohort, included the donors. Findings of the study overall: There were around 160 TCR beta chains listed as cytomegalovirus-associated. According to reports, the classifier identified cytomegalovirus status with high specificity and sensitivity. Within the roughly 120 validation repertoires, first-cohort TCR clusters tended to co-occur, according to a later analysis.

Method: immunoSEQ multiplex PCR; TCRdb's copy keeps in-frame clones and lacks some. Altogether around 300,000 clones are present, approximately 86% being singletons, with the ten largest covering 0.95% to 1.1%. The gene calls are TRBV27 and TRBJ2-3; 13 nucleotides line up with TRBD2. The sample was PBMCs. The receptor comes from a woman between 18 and 30 years old in good health and CMV-seronegative. The CDR3 sequence is CASSPGLAGADTQYF. The DNA for the CDR3 is TGTGCCAGCAGTCCCGGACTAGCGGGAGCAGATACGCAGTATTTT.